These 31 T cell receptor beta chains share one sample of origin, sequenced in a study of Ad26.COV2.S vaccination and SARS-CoV-2 variants. Treatment defined: approximately 18 received Ad26.COV2.S at low or high dose, single or two shots; several received placebo; per-sample allocation not given. Day 63 after the first injection of vaccine or placebo was the sampling time. Clones were sequenced by immunoSEQ multiplex PCR, and TCRdb holds only the in-frame ones, with some missing. This sample carries over 400,000 clones, about 90% of them seen once, and the ten largest clones take 1.5% to 2%. Sequenced here: peripheral blood, sampled in a trial of Ad26.COV2.S vaccine versus placebo. Receptors originate from a person between 18 and 65 years old who received the Ad26.COV2.S COVID-19 vaccine or a placebo.

The chain combines TRBV9 with TRBJ2-1; unclear D gene. The length of the CDR3 is 12 residues. Per germline, CDR1 SGDLS and CDR2 YYNGEE. Trimming cost V 1 base and J 8 bases, with 7 bases left between them. Written as DNA, the CDR3 is TGTGCCAGCAGCGTATCGTCCGATGAGCAGTTCTTC. Its protein product is CASSVSSDEQFF.

V usage is TRBV7-9 and J usage is TRBJ2-5; 12 bases fit TRBD2. The ends lost 5 bases at V and 0 bases at J; junction bases unmatched: 4. The CDR3 runs to 16 residues. Germline values: CDR1 SEHNR, CDR2 FQNEAQ (reference sequence). The CDR3 reads CASSRRTSGNQETQYF. The CDR3 coding sequence is TGTGCCAGCAGCAGAAGGACTAGCGGGAACCAAGAGACCCAGTACTTC.

The rearrangement uses TRBV5-1 and TRBJ2-3; 7 bases map to TRBD1. V shed 5 bases, J shed 2 bases, and the junction held 8 bases outside the gene matches. The CDR3 consists of 15 residues. The V gene's germline CDR1 is SGHRS and CDR2 YFSETQ. The CDR3 coding sequence is TGCGCCAGCAGAACAGGACAGGCCAACACAGATACGCAGTATTTT. Its protein is CASRTGQANTDTQYF.

The genes are TRBV7-9 and TRBJ2-3; weak D call: TRBD1 (6 bases). This CDR3 region has 16 residues. V was shortened by 6 bases and J by 4 bases, with 20 bases between the two germline ends. CDR1 and CDR2 (germline): SEHNR, FQNEAQ (reference sequence). DNA for the CDR3: TGTGCCAGCAGTCTAAGGGGACAATCGTGGCCAGATACGCAGTATTTT. Amino acid sequence: CASSLRGQSWPDTQYF.

This clone appeared a single time. This chain joins TRBV29-1 and TRBJ1-2, with D uncertain. The V gene's germline CDR1 is SQVTM and CDR2 ANQGSEA. The CDR3 is 12 amino acids. V lost 3 bases and J lost 4, with 9 bases in between. The CDR3 coding sequence is TGCAGCGTTGAGTTTCTGGGCTATGGCTACACCTTC. It is translated as CSVEFLGYGYTF.

This clone was picked up one time. The DNA of the CDR3 is TGTGCCAGCAGCGTACAAGCGGGGGGGACAGATACGCAGTATTTT. Amino acids: CASSVQAGGTDTQYF. V usage is TRBV9 and J usage is TRBJ2-3, with 10 bases matching TRBD2. The V gene end was trimmed by 1 base and the J gene end by 3 bases; junction bases not matched to a gene: 2. This CDR3 region has 15 residues. Germline V gene lookup returns CDR1 SGDLS and CDR2 YYNGEE.

The chain joins TRBV3-1 (or the pseudogene TRBV3-2) to TRBJ2-7; D assignment may be TRBD1 or TRBD2 (6 bases each). The V gene's germline CDR1 is LGHDT and CDR2 YNNKEL (reference sequence). CDR3 size: 14 residues. V dropped 1 base and J dropped 2 bases, with 9 bases sitting between them. The CDR3 protein is CASSQGGATYEQYF. The CDR3 DNA reads as TGTGCCAGCAGCCAAGGGGGGGCCACCTACGAGCAGTACTTC.

The chain carries TRBV19 and TRBJ1-6, with D possibly TRBD1 on 6 matching bases. CDR1 LNHDA and CDR2 SQIVND come from the germline V gene (reference sequence). The CDR3 has 16 amino acids. The germline V and J ends were trimmed by 5 bases and 9 bases, with 20 bases remaining between them. The CDR3 bases are TGTGCCAGTAGTGAGGGGGGGGTTGGTAGACGTTCACCCCTCCACTTT. It translates to CASSEGGVGRRSPLHF.

V gene TRBV7-2 combines with J gene TRBJ2-1, with TRBD2 matching 13 bases. CDR1 SGHTA and CDR2 FQGNSA come from the germline V gene. The CDR3 sequence is 14 residues long. J gave up 5 bases and V 6 bases, and 1 base lay outside the gene matches. CDR3 nucleotides: TGTGCCAGCAGGGGACTAGCGGGGCACAATGAGCAGTTCTTC. It yields the protein CASRGLAGHNEQFF.

The rearrangement links TRBV6-5 to TRBJ1-4; 8 bases are shared with TRBD1. V lost 0 bases to trimming and J lost 10 bases; unmatched junction nucleotides: 4. Germline CDR1 MNHEY, CDR2 SVGAGI. The length of the CDR3 is 14 residues. The CDR3 DNA reads TGTGCCAGCAGTTACTCGTACAGGGGGGGAAAACTGTTTTTT. This translates into CASSYSYRGGKLFF.

The CDR3 bases are TGTGCCAGCTCAGTGGGACCCCCGATGATGAACACTGAAGCTTTCTTT. It is translated as CASSVGPPMMNTEAFF. The chain couples TRBV18 to TRBJ1-1; weak D call: TRBD1 (5 bases). This CDR3 is built from 16 residues. Germline assignment: CDR1 KGHSH and CDR2 LQKENI. Trimming stripped 5 bases from V and 0 bases from J, with 16 bases between.

V gene TRBV18 combines with J gene TRBJ2-3, with 7 bases identical to TRBD1. V trimming: 3 bases; J trimming: 3 bases; junction bases outside the gene matches: 3. Germline V gene lookup returns CDR1 KGHSH and CDR2 LQKENI. This CDR3 is 14 amino acids long. CDR3 loop: CASSPVQGTDTQYF. As DNA, the CDR3 is TGTGCCAGCTCACCGGTACAGGGGACAGATACGCAGTATTTT.

This chain uses TRBV4-1 with TRBJ1-4; D gene uncertain. The CDR3 has 13 amino acids. CDR1 is MGHRA and CDR2 is YSYEKL in the germline V gene. The V end lost 6 bases, the J end lost 4 bases, and 9 bases lay between the germline ends. CDR3 DNA: TGCGCCAGCAGTCCCCGGGGTAATGAAAAACTGTTTTTT. It is translated as CASSPRGNEKLFF.

CDR3: CASSDRGQGLYNSPLHF. The DNA of the CDR3 is TGTGCCAGCAGTGACCGCGGGCAGGGCCTCTATAATTCACCCCTCCACTTT. This sequence joins TRBV25-1 and TRBJ1-6; possible D gene TRBD1, 5 bases. The CDR3 is made up of 17 amino acids. From germline, CDR1 is MGHDK and CDR2 SYGVNS. V dropped 3 bases and J dropped 3 bases, with 15 bases sitting between them.

V is TRBV19 and J is TRBJ1-5; a possible D gene is TRBD1 (6 bases). In germline, CDR1 is LNHDA, CDR2 SQIVND (reference sequence). There are 15 residues in the CDR3. V was cut by 0 bases and J by 6 bases, with 12 bases left in between. The CDR3 loop reads CASSIETGRAQPQHF. CDR3 DNA sequence: TGTGCCAGTAGTATAGAAACAGGGAGGGCTCAGCCCCAGCATTTT.

The rearrangement uses TRBV5-8 and TRBJ2-1, with TRBD1 matching over 7 bases. V was pared by 0 bases and J by 4 bases, with 10 bases of the junction left unmatched. The CDR3 is 17 residues long. Germline V gives CDR1 SGHTS, CDR2 YDEGEE. CDR3 bases: TGTGCCAGCAGCTTGGGTCTCGGGACAGTGATTTACAATGAGCAGTTCTTC. Protein product: CASSLGLGTVIYNEQFF.

This clone was counted between two and nine times. The rearrangement uses TRBV7-9 and TRBJ2-1; D ambiguous. V was cut by 3 bases and J by 6 bases, with 9 bases left in between. CDR3 length: 13 amino acids. Germline loops: CDR1 SEHNR, CDR2 FQNEAQ (reference sequence). As DNA, the CDR3 is TGTGCCAGCAGCTTTATACAATCCAATGAGCAGTTCTTC. Amino acid sequence: CASSFIQSNEQFF.

The chain carries TRBV5-5 and TRBJ1-4; TRBD1 aligns across 7 bases. The CDR3 totals 16 residues. Germline loops: CDR1 SGHKS, CDR2 YYEKEE (reference sequence). Germline trimming cut 3 bases from V and 1 base from J; bases unmatched to any gene: 6. CDR3 protein: CASSSQGTRTNEKLFF. DNA of the CDR3: TGTGCCAGCAGCTCACAGGGGACCAGAACTAATGAAAAACTGTTTTTT.

The chain recombines TRBV25-1 with TRBJ1-2; unclear D gene. Trimming shortened V by 11 bases and J by 4 bases, and 11 bases separated the two germline ends. The CDR3 has 11 residues. Germline V gene lookup returns CDR1 MGHDK and CDR2 SYGVNS. CDR3 in amino acids: CASGTSYGYTF. The CDR3 DNA is TGTGCCTCCGGAACCAGCTATGGCTACACCTTC.

V is TRBV7-2 and J is TRBJ2-7; a possible D gene is TRBD1 (5 bases). The germline V gene encodes CDR1 SGHTA and CDR2 FQGNSA. The CDR3 consists of 13 residues. The ends were cut back, 5 bases at V and 0 bases at J, with 8 bases in the middle. This CDR3 reads CASSRQGSYEQYF. As DNA, the CDR3 is TGTGCCAGCAGCAGGCAGGGCTCCTACGAGCAGTACTTC.

V and J are TRBV6-5 and TRBJ1-6, with a weak D call TRBD1 (5 bases). The CDR3 contains 15 residues. The germline V gene has CDR1 MNHEY and CDR2 SVGAGI. Trimming pared 6 bases from V and 3 bases from J, leaving 12 bases between. The CDR3 sequence: CASSHGRDYNSPLHF. The CDR3, as DNA: TGTGCCAGCAGCCACGGCAGGGACTATAATTCACCCCTCCACTTT.

This clone has only one observation. The chain carries TRBV3-1 (or the pseudogene TRBV3-2) and TRBJ1-2; tentative D call: TRBD1 (6 bases). The CDR3 contains 15 residues. With 2 bases removed from V and 5 bases from J, the gap between germline ends came to 15 bases. The germline V gene encodes CDR1 LGHDT and CDR2 YNNKEL (reference sequence). CDR3 DNA: TGTGCCAGCAGCCAAAGGGACATCGGGGCTTATGGCTACACCTTC. Protein: CASSQRDIGAYGYTF.

The V and J genes are TRBV19 and TRBJ2-1, with 12 bases aligning to TRBD2. V was clipped by 3 bases and J by 7 bases; unmatched bases: 4. Per germline, CDR1 LNHDA and CDR2 SQIVND (reference sequence). This CDR3 comprises 15 residues. The CDR3: CASSIPSGGANEQFF. CDR3 coding DNA: TGTGCCAGTAGTATCCCTAGCGGGGGGGCGAATGAGCAGTTCTTC.

The genes are TRBV19 and TRBJ1-1; D unresolved. The CDR3 consists of 14 residues. V was trimmed by 8 bases and J by 1 base, leaving 14 bases between them. The germline V gene encodes CDR1 LNHDA and CDR2 SQIVND (reference sequence). CDR3 amino acids: CASHQQTKNTEAFF. The CDR3 DNA reads as TGTGCCAGTCACCAGCAAACAAAGAACACTGAAGCTTTCTTT. Using reference TRBV19 and TRBJ1-1 for the parts outside the CDR3, the full variable domain is DGGITQSPKYLFRKEGQNVTLSCEQNLNHDAMYWYRQDPGQGLRLIYYSQIVNDFQKGDIAEGYSVSREKKESFPLTVTSAQKNPTAFYLCASHQQTKNTEAFFGQGTRLTVV.

The chain couples TRBV4-3 to TRBJ2-3, with D possibly being TRBD2 (5 bases). This CDR3 has 18 residues. Trimming stripped 1 base from V and 1 base from J, with 18 bases between. In germline, CDR1 is LGHNA, CDR2 YSLEER. The CDR3 reads CASSQAPFPSTGTDTQYF. CDR3 nucleotides: TGCGCCAGCAGCCAAGCCCCCTTTCCTAGCACAGGCACAGATACGCAGTATTTT.

The chain has TRBV3-1 (or the pseudogene TRBV3-2) and TRBJ2-2; TRBD2 aligns across 7 bases. Germline trimming cut 0 bases from V and 6 bases from J; bases unmatched to any gene: 10. The germline V gene encodes CDR1 LGHDT and CDR2 YNNKEL (reference sequence). CDR3 length: 17 residues. The CDR3: CASSQDSPGLFSGELFF. The CDR3 DNA follows: TGTGCCAGCAGCCAAGATAGCCCGGGACTATTCTCCGGGGAGCTGTTTTTT.

In this sample, this clone turned up once. V usage is TRBV5-1 and J usage is TRBJ1-4, with D possibly TRBD1 on 5 matching bases. The CDR3 has 13 residues. Trimming took 7 bases from V and 5 from J, leaving 12 bases between them. Germline V gene lookup returns CDR1 SGHRS and CDR2 YFSETQ. DNA of the CDR3: TGCGCCAGCGCCGACAGCTACAATGAAAAACTGTTTTTT. It encodes CASADSYNEKLFF.

The V gene is TRBV11-2, the J gene TRBJ2-7; 8 bases map to TRBD1. Per germline, CDR1 SGHAT and CDR2 FQNNGV. The V and J ends lost 4 bases and 3 bases, in that order; junction bases with no gene match: 20. The CDR3 loop spans 19 amino acids. In DNA, the CDR3 is TGTGCCAGCAGCTCCCTGTCCCGGGACAGGAGGGGTGGGAACTACGAGCAGTACTTC. Its protein product is CASSSLSRDRRGGNYEQYF.

The rearrangement links TRBV27 to TRBJ2-1; the D call may be TRBD1 or TRBD2 (5 bases each). In germline, CDR1 is MNHEY, CDR2 SMNVEV (reference sequence). This CDR3 comprises 14 residues. V was pared by 3 bases and J by 2 bases, with 8 bases between. The CDR3 region has the DNA TGTGCCAGCAGTTTTGGGGGTACCTACAATGAGCAGTTCTTC. The encoded protein is CASSFGGTYNEQFF.

The chain has TRBV5-6 and TRBJ2-7, with 13 bases identical to TRBD2. Germline V CDR1 and CDR2: SGHDT, YYEEEE. This CDR3 has 15 amino acids. The trim removed 4 bases at V and 4 bases at J, leaving 5 bases unmatched. Here the CDR3 DNA reads TGTGCCAGCAGCACTGGACTAGCGGGGGTTTACGAGCAGTACTTC. Its protein product is CASSTGLAGVYEQYF.

This chain joins TRBV28 and TRBJ1-1, with D possibly being TRBD1 (5 bases). Looked up from germline, CDR1 is MDHEN and CDR2 is SYDVKM. CDR3 length: 15 amino acids. V was clipped by 10 bases and J by 4 bases, with 22 bases between them. The CDR3 spells CATLARGTGGTEAFF. The CDR3 DNA reads TGTGCCACCCTGGCCCGGGGGACCGGGGGCACTGAAGCTTTCTTT.